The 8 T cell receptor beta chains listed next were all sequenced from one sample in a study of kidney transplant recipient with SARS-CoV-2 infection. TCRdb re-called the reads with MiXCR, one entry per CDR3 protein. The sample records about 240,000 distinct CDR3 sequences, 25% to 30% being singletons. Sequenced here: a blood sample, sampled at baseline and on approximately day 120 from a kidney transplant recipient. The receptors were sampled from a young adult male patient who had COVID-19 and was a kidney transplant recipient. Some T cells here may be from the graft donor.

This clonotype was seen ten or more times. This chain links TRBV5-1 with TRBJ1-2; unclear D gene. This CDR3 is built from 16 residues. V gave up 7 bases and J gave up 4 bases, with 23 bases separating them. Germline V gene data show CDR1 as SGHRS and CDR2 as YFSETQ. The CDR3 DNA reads TGCGCCAGCGAATACAGATCGGTTCGAAAGACCTATGGCTACACCTTC. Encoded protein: CASEYRSVRKTYGYTF.

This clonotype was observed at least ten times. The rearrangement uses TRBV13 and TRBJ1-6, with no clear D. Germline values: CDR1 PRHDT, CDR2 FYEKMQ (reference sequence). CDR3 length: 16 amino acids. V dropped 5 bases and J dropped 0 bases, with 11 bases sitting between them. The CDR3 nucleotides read TGTGCCAGCAGCCCGGCGAGGAGCTCCTATAATTCACCCCTCCACTTT. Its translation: CASSPARSSYNSPLHF.

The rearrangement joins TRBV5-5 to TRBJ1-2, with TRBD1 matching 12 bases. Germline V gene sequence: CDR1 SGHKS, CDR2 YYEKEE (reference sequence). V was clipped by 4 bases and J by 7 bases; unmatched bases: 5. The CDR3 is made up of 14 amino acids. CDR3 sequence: CASSPGQGAAGYTF. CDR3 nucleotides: TGTGCCAGCAGCCCGGGACAGGGGGCGGCTGGCTACACCTTC.

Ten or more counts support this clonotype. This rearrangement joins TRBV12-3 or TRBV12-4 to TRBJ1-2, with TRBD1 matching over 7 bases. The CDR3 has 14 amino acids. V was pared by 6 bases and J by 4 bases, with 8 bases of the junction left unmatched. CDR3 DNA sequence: TGTGCCAGCAGCCGAGGGACAGCCGCCTATGGCTACACCTTC. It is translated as CASSRGTAAYGYTF.

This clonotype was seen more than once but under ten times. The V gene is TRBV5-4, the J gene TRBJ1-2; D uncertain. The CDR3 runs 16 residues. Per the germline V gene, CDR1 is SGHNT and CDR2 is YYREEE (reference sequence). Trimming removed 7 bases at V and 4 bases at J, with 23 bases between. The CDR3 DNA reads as TGTGCCAGCTTAGCGACCGTACCAGGAAAGACCTATGGCTACACCTTC. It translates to CASLATVPGKTYGYTF.

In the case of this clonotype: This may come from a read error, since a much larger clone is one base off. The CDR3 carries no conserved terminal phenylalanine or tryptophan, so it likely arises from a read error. For the CDR3, the DNA is TGTGCCAGCACAAACCGGGAGGGCGGGGAAAACAATGAGCAGTTCCTC. Its protein product is CASTNREGGENNEQFL. The gene calls are TRBV7-9 and TRBJ2-1, with TRBD2 matching 8 bases. V shed 7 bases and J 5 bases; nucleotides not matched to a gene: 13. CDR1 is SEHNR and CDR2 is FQNEAQ in the germline V gene (reference sequence). This CDR3 comprises 16 residues.

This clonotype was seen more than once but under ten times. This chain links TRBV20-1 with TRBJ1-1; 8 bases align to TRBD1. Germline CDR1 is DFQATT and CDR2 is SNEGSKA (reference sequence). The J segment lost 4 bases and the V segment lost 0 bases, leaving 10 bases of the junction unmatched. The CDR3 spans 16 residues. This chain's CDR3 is CSARDAQGARGTEAFF. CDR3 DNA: TGCAGTGCTAGAGATGCGCAGGGGGCGCGGGGCACTGAAGCTTTCTTT.

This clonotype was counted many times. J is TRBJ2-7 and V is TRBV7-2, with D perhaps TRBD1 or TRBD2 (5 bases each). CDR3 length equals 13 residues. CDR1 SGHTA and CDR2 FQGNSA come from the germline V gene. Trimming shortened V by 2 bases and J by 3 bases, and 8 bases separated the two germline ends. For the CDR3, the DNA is TGTGCCAGCAGCTTAAGGGACGGCTACGAGCAGTACTTC. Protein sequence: CASSLRDGYEQYF.